Below, 10 T cell receptor beta chains from the same sample are listed, as sequenced in a study of tumor and adjacent non-tumor tissue in lung cancer. RNA was extracted from bulk tissue without any cell sorting. A modified ARM-PCR protocol with three rounds of nested PCR amplified TCRbeta. TCRdb called the multiplex PCR reads again in MiXCR, with one record for every CDR3 protein. The sample holds over 110,000 distinct CDR3 sequences, roughly 70% seen once. Sequencing used lung tumor tissue. These TCRs come from a man aged 60 to 75 with small cell lung cancer.

This clonotype was found once. The junction does not match germline at one end; this may be a read error. The J gene is TRBJ2-3, the V gene TRBV29-1; 8 bases map to TRBD2. Germline CDR1 is SQVTM and CDR2 is ANQGSEA. CDR3 length: 17 amino acids. This CDR3 is CNASGEREHGLTDTQYF. In DNA form, the CDR3 reads TGCAACGCCTCGGGGGAGCGGGAGCATGGATTGACAGATACGCAGTATTTC.

This clonotype was counted at least ten times. The chain uses TRBV6-5 and TRBJ1-1; D is perhaps TRBD1 (5 bases). The CDR3 spans 14 residues. Trimming removed 0 bases at V and 6 bases at J, with 11 bases between. The germline gives CDR1 MNHEY, CDR2 SVGAGI. The CDR3 loop reads CASSYSGPRSEAFF. The CDR3 region has the DNA TGTGCCAGCAGTTACTCGGGACCCAGGTCTGAAGCTTTCTTT.

About this clonotype: A read error may be the cause here, since a much bigger clone is one base away. The V gene is TRBV4-1, the J gene TRBJ1-2, with D unclear. Germline V CDR1 and CDR2: MGHRA, YSYEKL. The CDR3 totals 17 residues. V was shortened by 4 bases and J by 2 bases, with 20 bases between the two germline ends. CDR3 region: CASSPSIWGPLNYGYTF. The CDR3 coding sequence is TGCGCCAGCAGCCCAAGCATCTGGGGTCCCCTAAACTATGGCTACACCTTC.

The J gene is TRBJ1-1, the V gene TRBV6-1; D gene unclear. The CDR3 length is 15 residues. The germline V and J ends were trimmed by 2 bases and 3 bases, with 13 bases remaining between them. The germline gives CDR1 MNHNS, CDR2 SASEGT. The CDR3 coding sequence is TGTGCCAGCAGTGAACACGACGAAATTGACACTGAAGCTTTCTTT. This sequence encodes CASSEHDEIDTEAFF.

As concerns this clonotype: A read error may produce the germline difference seen at one junction end. The V and J genes are TRBV20-1 and TRBJ2-3; tentatively, D is TRBD1 (5 bases). This CDR3 spans 13 amino acids. CDR1 is DFQATT, CDR2 SNEGSKA, per germline (reference sequence). The CDR3 here is CSVRQLYTDTHYF. The DNA of the CDR3 is TGCAGTGTTAGACAGTTATACACAGATACGCACTATTTT.

This chain uses TRBV5-4 with TRBJ1-5; D might be TRBD1 (5 bases). Germline V lookup: CDR1 SGHNT, CDR2 YYREEE (reference sequence). The CDR3 runs 14 residues. The V end lost 5 bases, the J end lost 5 bases, and 14 bases lay between the germline ends. This CDR3 is CASSSGGRDQPQHF. The CDR3 DNA follows: TGTGCCAGCAGTTCTGGGGGGAGGGATCAGCCCCAGCATTTT.

Remarks on this clonotype: The junction differs from germline at one of its ends, possibly a read error. The chain combines TRBV5-1 with TRBJ2-1; 14 nucleotides align to TRBD2. The CDR3 loop spans 18 amino acids. CDR1 and CDR2 (germline): SGHRS, YFSETQ. This chain's CDR3 is CASCLYGTSGSSYNEQFF. Written as DNA, the CDR3 is TGCGCCAGCTGCTTGTATGGGACTAGCGGGAGCTCCTACAATGAGCAGTTCTTC.

CDR3 sequence reads: CASSYSSFYNEQFF. The CDR3, as DNA: TGTGCCAGCAGTTATAGCAGTTTCTACAATGAGCAGTTCTTC. V gene TRBV6-5 combines with J gene TRBJ2-1; D gene unclear. The CDR3 covers 14 residues. CDR1 is MNHEY and CDR2 is SVGAGI in the germline V gene. Trimming shortened V by 3 bases and J by 3 bases, and 9 bases separated the two germline ends.

There are a few counts of this clonotype. The genes are TRBV20-1 and TRBJ2-3; no clear D gene. Trimming took off 0 bases at V and 0 bases at J, with 13 bases between the two ends. The CDR3 is 16 amino acids. CDR1 is DFQATT, CDR2 SNEGSKA, per germline (reference sequence). CDR3 bases: TGCAGTGCTAGAGATTTCCAGAAGACTAGCACAGATACGCAGTATTTT. Translation: CSARDFQKTSTDTQYF.

Here the CDR3 DNA reads TGTGCCAGCAGCTACGGGCAGGGAAGTGGGGATGAGCAGTACTTC. It specifies CASSYGQGSGDEQYF. This chain connects TRBV11-3 to TRBJ2-7; D is perhaps TRBD1 (5 bases). The CDR3 is 15 amino acids. Germline V gives CDR1 SGHNT, CDR2 YENEEA. The V gene lost 4 bases and the J gene lost 7 bases, with 20 bases spanning the gap.